This T cell receptor (beta chain) was sequenced in a study of shared clonotypes between healthy human individuals. The trim removed 4 bases at V and 8 bases at J, leaving 7 bases unmatched. The CDR3 is 14 amino acids. Germline CDR1 reads SGDLS; CDR2 reads YYNGEE. Profiling relied on immunoSEQ multiplex PCR, and the TCRdb table lists in-frame clones only, not all of them. The sample contains around 2.1 million clones, about 94% of which appear only once. The sample consisted of naive CD4+ T cells sorted from blood. Subset of the sample: CD45RA+ positively selected. This chain joins TRBV9 and TRBJ2-2; 8 nucleotides agree with TRBD2. This sequence was found in a man between 18 and 35 years old in good health. The CDR3 DNA sequence: TGTGCCAGCAGCACCCGGGGGGGCCTAGGGGAGCTGTTTTTT. Encoded protein: CASSTRGGLGELFF.